The 32 T cell receptor beta chains presented below share a single source sample, sequenced in a study of T cells after yellow fever vaccination. MiXCR, run by TCRdb on the 5' RACE reads, gives a single entry per CDR3 protein. There are fewer than 450,000 distinct CDR3 sequences in the sample; under 5% occur only once, and roughly 24% lies in the top ten. Specimen: PBMCs, collected 5 days after the yellow fever booster vaccination. The receptor source for this set is a young man who received the YFV17D yellow fever vaccine.

This sequence joins TRBV18 and TRBJ1-3; no clear D gene. The CDR3 totals 15 residues. Between the trimmed V and J ends, which lost 6 bases and 1 base, there was a span of 13 bases. Germline assignment: CDR1 KGHSH and CDR2 LQKENI. The CDR3 region is CASSPPAGSGNTIYF. As DNA, the CDR3 is TGTGCCAGCTCCCCTCCGGCCGGGTCTGGAAACACCATATATTTT.

The V and J genes are TRBV7-6 and TRBJ2-3; 9 bases are shared with TRBD2. Germline V gene sequence: CDR1 SGHVS, CDR2 FNYEAQ. CDR3 length equals 20 residues. V shed 2 bases and J 1 base; nucleotides not matched to a gene: 16. CDR3 amino acids: CASSLFGRLAGIRGTDTQYF. The CDR3 coding sequence is TGTGCCAGCAGCTTATTCGGAAGGCTAGCGGGGATAAGGGGCACAGATACGCAGTATTTT.

This clonotype was seen at least ten times. CDR3 protein: CASSQDYGANEKLFF. DNA of the CDR3: TGCGCCAGCAGCCAAGATTATGGGGCTAATGAAAAACTGTTTTTT. This chain connects TRBV4-3 to TRBJ1-4; no clear D gene. CDR1 is LGHNA, CDR2 YSLEER, per germline. Trimming shortened V by 0 bases and J by 3 bases, and 8 bases separated the two germline ends. CDR3 length: 15 amino acids.

This clonotype occurred a few times. This chain joins TRBV29-1 and TRBJ2-3; tentative D call: TRBD1 (6 bases). This CDR3 is 14 amino acids long. Germline CDR1 reads SQVTM; CDR2 reads ANQGSEA. Trimming removed 4 bases from V and 1 base from J, with 12 bases in between. DNA for the CDR3: TGCAGCGTTGGGACTCGGACAGGCACAGATACGCAGTATTTT. Translating it yields CSVGTRTGTDTQYF.

This chain joins TRBV28 and TRBJ1-6, with 7 bases that match TRBD1. Germline V lookup: CDR1 MDHEN, CDR2 SYDVKM. The CDR3 is 19 residues long. The ends lost 4 bases at V and 2 bases at J; junction bases unmatched: 14. The CDR3 sequence: CASSSRGFRRRTYNSPLHF. The CDR3 DNA sequence: TGTGCCAGCAGTTCCAGGGGGTTTAGGAGGAGAACCTATAATTCACCCCTCCACTTT.

The gene calls are TRBV10-3 and TRBJ2-1; D is uncertain. Trimming removed 6 bases at V and 6 bases at J, with 9 bases between. The CDR3 runs to 12 residues. The germline gives CDR1 ENHRY, CDR2 SYGVKD. CDR3 loop: CAISKKINEQFF. The DNA of the CDR3 is TGTGCCATCAGCAAGAAGATCAATGAGCAGTTCTTC.

This clonotype has a count of ten or more. The rearrangement joins TRBV20-1 to TRBJ2-3, with 8 bases aligning to TRBD2. V lost 3 bases and J lost 3; bases outside the gene matches: 5. Germline V gene sequence: CDR1 DFQATT, CDR2 SNEGSKA (reference sequence). This CDR3 region has 14 residues. This chain's CDR3 is CSASSSGHTDTQYF. The CDR3 region has the DNA TGCAGTGCTAGCTCTAGCGGGCATACAGATACGCAGTATTTT.

There are a few counts of this clonotype. This chain connects TRBV4-3 to TRBJ2-5; D may match TRBD1 or TRBD2 (7 bases each). Trimming removed 0 bases from V and 4 bases from J, with 12 bases in between. The CDR3 is 15 amino acids. Germline assignment: CDR1 LGHNA and CDR2 YSLEER. DNA for the CDR3: TGCGCCAGCAGCCAAGACCTCAGGGGGGGAGAGACCCAGTACTTC. Translation gives CASSQDLRGGETQYF.

This clonotype was picked up a small number of times. V and J are TRBV4-2 and TRBJ2-3; D is uncertain. CDR1 is LGHNA, CDR2 YNFKEQ, per germline. Trimming cost V 1 base and J 4 bases, with 6 bases left between them. There are 13 residues in the CDR3. The CDR3 nucleotides read TGTGCCAGCAGCCAAGGTCAGCCAGATACGCAGTATTTT. Amino acids: CASSQGQPDTQYF.

This clonotype has ten or more counts. This chain links TRBV5-1 with TRBJ1-2; 9 bases fit TRBD1. The CDR3 has 15 amino acids. The J segment lost 4 bases and the V segment lost 3 bases, leaving 7 bases of the junction unmatched. CDR1 and CDR2 from the germline V gene are SGHRS and YFSETQ. CDR3 in amino acids: CASSSTGGAGYGYTF. The CDR3 coding sequence is TGCGCCAGCAGCTCTACAGGGGGCGCAGGCTATGGCTACACCTTC.

CDR3 sequence: CASSPGLYTDTQYF. The DNA of the CDR3 is TGTGCCAGCTCACCTGGACTTTACACAGATACGCAGTATTTT. V usage is TRBV18 and J usage is TRBJ2-3, with a weak D call TRBD2 (5 bases). V was shortened by 3 bases and J by 2 bases, with 9 bases between the two germline ends. There are 14 residues in the CDR3. The germline V gene encodes CDR1 KGHSH and CDR2 LQKENI.

This chain joins TRBV5-1 and TRBJ1-2, with a weak D call TRBD1 (5 bases). The V gene's germline CDR1 is SGHRS and CDR2 YFSETQ. The CDR3 totals 15 residues. The V end was cut by 2 bases, the J end by 1 base, with 12 bases between. The CDR3 DNA reads TGCGCCAGCAGCTTTTTGCAGGGTAGTAACTATGGCTACACCTTC. Amino acids: CASSFLQGSNYGYTF.

The J gene is TRBJ2-2, the V gene TRBV4-1; 8 positions match TRBD2. The CDR3 totals 18 residues. Per germline, CDR1 MGHRA and CDR2 YSYEKL. Trimming cost V 1 base and J 0 bases; bases outside gene matches: 7. For the CDR3, the DNA is TGCGCCAGCAGCCAAGTTCCATTGGGACTAGCGAACACCGGGGAGCTGTTTTTT. Translated, it gives CASSQVPLGLANTGELFF.

This chain connects TRBV18 to TRBJ1-6, with 7 bases fitting TRBD1. V shed 1 base, J shed 5 bases, and the junction held 2 bases outside the gene matches. This CDR3 is 15 amino acids long. The V gene's germline CDR1 is KGHSH and CDR2 LQKENI. CDR3 DNA: TGTGCCAGCTCACCACAGGGACAGAATAATTCACCCCTCCACTTT. Its translation is CASSPQGQNNSPLHF.

Only a few counts were recorded for this clonotype. This chain links TRBV4-3 with TRBJ1-4, with a weak D call TRBD1 (5 bases). The germline CDR1 and CDR2 sequences are LGHNA and YSLEER. CDR3 length equals 12 residues. V lost 1 base and J 13 bases, leaving 10 bases between the germline ends. This CDR3 reads CASSQGQSRLFF. CDR3 DNA sequence: TGCGCCAGCAGCCAAGGACAGTCGAGACTGTTTTTT.

The CDR3 DNA follows: TGTGCCAGCAGTTACCTCCCACAGGGTGGTCAGCCCCAGCATTTT. As protein: CASSYLPQGGQPQHF. V is TRBV6-6 and J is TRBJ1-5, with D possibly matching TRBD1 (6 bases). Germline assignment: CDR1 MNHNY and CDR2 SVGAGI (reference sequence). The CDR3 has 15 amino acids. Trimming pared 2 bases from V and 6 bases from J, leaving 14 bases between.

This clonotype has just a few counts. The chain has TRBV5-5 and TRBJ1-2; TRBD1 might be the D (5 bases). From germline, CDR1 is SGHKS and CDR2 YYEKEE (reference sequence). V lost 4 bases and J lost 0, with 13 bases in between. The CDR3 covers 15 residues. The CDR3 DNA reads as TGTGCCAGCAGCATGGCCCCGGGGGCTAACTATGGCTACACCTTC. Its protein product is CASSMAPGANYGYTF.

V and J are TRBV20-1 and TRBJ1-1, with no clear D. This CDR3 region has 14 residues. CDR1 is DFQATT and CDR2 is SNEGSKA in the germline V gene (reference sequence). Trimming stripped 3 bases from V and 0 bases from J, with 11 bases between. The DNA of the CDR3 is TGCAGTGCTAGTGTCCGCCTGATGAACACTGAAGCTTTCTTT. Its translation is CSASVRLMNTEAFF.

The table lists this clonotype with a few counts. The chain recombines TRBV4-3 with TRBJ2-1, with D possibly matching TRBD2 (6 bases). The V and J ends lost 5 bases and 6 bases respectively, with 17 bases between them. The CDR3 has 15 amino acids. The germline V gene has CDR1 LGHNA and CDR2 YSLEER. The CDR3 bases are TGCGCCAGCAGCACTGGCCCAACTAGCATCAATGAGCAGTTCTTC. Translated, it gives CASSTGPTSINEQFF.

This clonotype was detected only a few times. This chain joins TRBV5-1 and TRBJ1-5; the D gene is possibly TRBD1 (6 bases). The germline gives CDR1 SGHRS, CDR2 YFSETQ. V lost 5 bases and J lost 6, with 15 bases in between. This CDR3 comprises 14 residues. CDR3 amino acids: CASSSLGGVQPQHF. CDR3 sequence (DNA): TGCGCCAGCAGTTCTTTGGGGGGCGTTCAGCCCCAGCATTTT.

This clonotype has only a few counts. V usage is TRBV7-2 and J usage is TRBJ1-1, with D possibly TRBD1 on 6 matching bases. The length of the CDR3 is 14 residues. The germline V and J ends were trimmed by 1 base and 10 bases, with 16 bases remaining between them. Looked up from germline, CDR1 is SGHTA and CDR2 is FQGNSA. The CDR3: CASSLVGAGGVAFF. For the CDR3, the DNA is TGTGCCAGCAGCTTAGTGGGGGCAGGAGGGGTAGCTTTCTTT.

The rearrangement uses TRBV6-2 or TRBV6-3 and TRBJ2-3; TRBD2 matches 7 bases. The germline CDR1 and CDR2 sequences are MNHEY and SVGEGT. CDR3 length equals 18 residues. Germline trimming cut 0 bases from V and 3 bases from J; bases unmatched to any gene: 12. The CDR3 DNA is TGTGCCAGCAGTTACTCGATGGTAGCGGGCCACCAAACAGATACGCAGTATTTT. Amino acid sequence: CASSYSMVAGHQTDTQYF.

This clonotype was seen a few times. The chain links TRBV5-1 to TRBJ2-5, with no clear D. V was pared by 5 bases and J by 0 bases, with 8 bases between. This CDR3 is built from 13 residues. Germline values: CDR1 SGHRS, CDR2 YFSETQ. The CDR3 nucleotides are TGCGCCAGCAGTTATGGGTACCAAGAGACCCAGTACTTC. It codes for CASSYGYQETQYF.

In this sample, this clonotype turned up many times. The chain uses TRBV7-3 and TRBJ2-5, with TRBD2 identical over 14 bases. With 5 bases clipped from V and 4 bases from J, the junction kept 12 bases outside the gene matches. The CDR3 sequence is 18 residues long. Germline loops: CDR1 SGHTA, CDR2 FQGTGA. The CDR3 sequence: CASSPEGGLAGAGETQYF. The DNA of the CDR3 is TGTGCCAGCAGCCCAGAGGGGGGACTAGCGGGGGCTGGAGAGACCCAGTACTTC.

The chain has TRBV19 and TRBJ2-1; 8 bases align to TRBD1. With 5 bases clipped from V and 3 bases from J, the junction kept 6 bases outside the gene matches. This CDR3 comprises 15 residues. Looked up from germline, CDR1 is LNHDA and CDR2 is SQIVND (reference sequence). The DNA for the CDR3 is TGTGCCAGTAGTCCCGTGGACAGGGACTACAATGAGCAGTTCTTC. Translation gives CASSPVDRDYNEQFF.

This clonotype appeared many times. The chain links TRBV4-2 to TRBJ2-1, with D uncertain. Germline CDR1 reads LGHNA; CDR2 reads YNFKEQ. Trimming left V 1 base short and J 4 bases short, with 5 bases between. The CDR3 totals 13 residues. CDR3 DNA: TGTGCCAGCAGCCAAGCAAAGTACAATGAGCAGTTCTTC. The encoded protein is CASSQAKYNEQFF.

This clonotype was picked up a small number of times. The rearrangement links TRBV2 to TRBJ2-4; D gene ambiguous. The CDR3 length is 15 residues. Germline V CDR1 and CDR2: SNHLY, FYNNEI. V shed 2 bases and J shed 0 bases, with 8 bases lying between them. The CDR3 DNA is TGTGCCAGCAGTGAATCAAATCTAGCCAAAAACATTCAGTACTTC. Translated, it gives CASSESNLAKNIQYF.

J is TRBJ2-7 and V is TRBV19; tentative D call: TRBD2 (6 bases). The CDR3 totals 14 residues. V shed 7 bases and J shed 0 bases, with 13 bases lying between them. Per germline, CDR1 LNHDA and CDR2 SQIVND (reference sequence). In nucleotides, the CDR3 is TGTGCCAGTAACCCCGGGACTTACTCCTACGAGCAGTACTTC. It translates to CASNPGTYSYEQYF.

This rearrangement joins TRBV7-2 to TRBJ2-7, with D possibly TRBD2 on 6 matching bases. The V end lost 6 bases, the J end lost 2 bases, and 14 bases lay between the germline ends. CDR3 length: 14 amino acids. CDR1 and CDR2 from the germline V gene are SGHTA and FQGNSA. CDR3 in DNA: TGTGCCAGCAGACTGCGGGGCACCACCTACGAGCAGTACTTC. Its protein product is CASRLRGTTYEQYF.

CDR3 DNA: TGTGCCAGCAGCTTATACCGTTGGGCCCAGGGTGAAAAACTGTTTTTT. Translation gives CASSLYRWAQGEKLFF. V gene TRBV7-9 combines with J gene TRBJ1-4; maybe TRBD1 (5 bases). Germline CDR1 is SEHNR and CDR2 is FQNEAQ (reference sequence). This CDR3 is built from 16 residues. Trimming took off 2 bases at V and 7 bases at J, with 17 bases between the two ends. Supplemented by reference TRBV7-9 and TRBJ1-4, the full variable domain reads DTGVSQNPRHKITKRGQNVTFRCDPISEHNRLYWYRQTLGQGPEFLTYFQNEAQLEKSRLLSDRFSAERPKGSFSTLEIQRTEQGDSAMYLCASSLYRWAQGEKLFFGSGTQLSVL.

This clonotype was detected many times. The chain is built from TRBV4-1 and TRBJ2-4, with a tentative D call TRBD2 (5 bases). Germline-derived CDR1 and CDR2 are MGHRA and YSYEKL. Trimming pared 10 bases from V and 1 base from J, leaving 20 bases between. This CDR3 has 16 amino acids. The CDR3 nucleotides are TGCGCCACCTCGGGTGCGGGCTTTCTGGCCAAAAACATTCAGTACTTC. Its protein is CATSGAGFLAKNIQYF.

This clonotype was found many times. This rearrangement joins TRBV5-1 to TRBJ1-1; tentatively, D is TRBD1 (6 bases). The V gene's germline CDR1 is SGHRS and CDR2 YFSETQ. The V end was cut by 0 bases, the J end by 0 bases, with 15 bases between. The CDR3 runs 17 residues. The CDR3 protein is CASSLGTGIGLNTEAFF. The DNA for the CDR3 is TGCGCCAGCAGCTTGGGTACAGGGATCGGATTGAACACTGAAGCTTTCTTT.